This TCR beta chain is drawn from a study of vaccination effects on CD4 cells after COVID-19 (dated 2022 in TCRdb). A note on the overall study: Post-vaccine samples across the study were collected a median of 72 days after the second dose, with a range of 14 to 241. SARS-CoV-2 spike-specific CD4+ TCR repertoires were compared before and after mRNA vaccination in COVID-19 convalescent patients and in infection-naive vaccine recipients. The full study included some 10 COVID-19 convalescent patients and a few SARS-CoV-2-naive healthy vaccine recipients. The Oncomine TCR Beta short-read assay on an Illumina iSeq 100 was used to sequence cultures from other donors in the study. What the research found in general, with its limitations: The study was limited by a small number of convalescent patients and lacked early post-infection timepoints. Both infection-induced and vaccine-induced clones contracted markedly at late post-vaccination timepoints, which is consistent with waning T cell responses. In healthy vaccine recipients, vaccine-induced clones were almost all SARS-CoV-2 mono-reactive, with only 1 of 255 cross-reactive with common cold coronaviruses.

V is shortened by 3 bases, J by 4 bases, and the region joining them spans 9 bases. The CDR1 and CDR2 encoded by the germline V gene (reference sequence) are MNHEY and SMNVEV. Measured from the cysteine to the phenylalanine, the CDR3 is 13 residues long. Just CDR3 DNA is preserved here, 39 bases in frame from base 1. This clone was seen only once. Its antigen is currently not known. The record has no base qualities; no much larger clone is one base away. To identify antigen-specific CD4+ T cell clonotypes by their expansion, the ViraFEST assay first stimulated PBMC with viral peptide pools and then applied TCR sequencing. After around 11 days of culture, CD4+ T cells were isolated with the EasySep CD4+ T cell isolation kit. Two doses of either the BNT162b2 or the mRNA-1273 mRNA SARS-CoV-2 vaccine were administered to participants. Negative nucleocapsid antibody results before and after vaccination confirmed that the healthy vaccine recipients had no prior SARS-CoV-2 infection. Under 2.5 million PBMC per well were cultured with 10 ug/ml peptides in IMDM containing about 5% human AB serum, approximately 10 IU/ml IL-2 and gentamicin. Half of the culture medium was replaced with fresh IL-2-containing medium on days 3 and 7. Each peptide stimulation condition was cultured in triplicate wells unless otherwise noted. PBMC were separated from whole blood using Ficoll-Paque Plus gradient centrifugation and were then either cryopreserved at -140C or used fresh. The spike proteins of SARS-CoV-2 and of the common cold coronaviruses HCoV-NL63, HCoV-OC43 and HCoV-229E were spanned by overlapping peptide pools. The QIAamp micro DNA kit was used to extract genomic DNA from the cultured CD4+ T cells.

Library prep was done by the immunoSEQ multiplex PCR assay. DNA from the CD4+ T cells that had been cultured and isolated underwent TCR beta CDR3 sequencing. The source study handled its data this way. The analysis removed non-productive TCR sequences, trimmed reads to the CDR3 region, and retained only CDR3s that were 7 or more amino acids long. The MANAFEST web app was used to identify antigen-specific clonotypes by comparing expansion in peptide wells with expansion in reference cultures. To count as positive, a clone had to show expansion at FDR<0.05 compared with the reference and with all other wells, an odds ratio above 5, and a frequency above 0.1% in two replicate wells. Clonotypes significantly expanded in SARS-CoV-2 spike wells and in at least one common cold coronavirus spike condition were defined as cross-reactive. Using the stringdist R package, CDR3 similarity was measured by Levenshtein distance, and unrooted trees were constructed with ape in R 3.6.1. Held by TCRdb, this immuneACCESS table contains in-frame sequences only and omits some clones. Under half of the omission traces to an unresolved V gene where checked; the cause of the rest is unknown. The D gene and trimming were derived from the DNA, and the V and J assignments and clone size from that table. The sample includes about 28,000 clones, with 73% observed a single time. The ten biggest clones cover around 9.6% of the sample.

This sequence originates from a human donor who received a COVID-19 vaccine. The sequenced sample was CD4+ T cells from PBMCs cultured with HCoV-NL63 spike peptides, obtained after COVID-19 vaccination. What the cell subset or site label conveys for this sample: HCoV-NL63 spike overlapping peptide pool stimulation. The rearranged chain carries TRBV27 and TRBJ1-1, with no confident D gene call. CDR3 region: CASSLVRSTEAFF. The nucleotide sequence reads TGTGCCAGCAGTTTGGTTAGGAGCACTGAAGCTTTCTTT.